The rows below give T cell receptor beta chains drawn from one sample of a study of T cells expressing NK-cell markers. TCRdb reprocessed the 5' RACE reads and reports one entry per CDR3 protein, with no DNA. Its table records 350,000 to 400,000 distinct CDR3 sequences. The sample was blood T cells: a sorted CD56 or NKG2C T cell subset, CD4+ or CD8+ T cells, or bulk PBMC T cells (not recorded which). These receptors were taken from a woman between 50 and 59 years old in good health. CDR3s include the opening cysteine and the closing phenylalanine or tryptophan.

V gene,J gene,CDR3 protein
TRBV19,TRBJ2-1,CASRRGGSRNEQFF
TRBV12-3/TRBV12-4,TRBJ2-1,CASSPGREVYNEQFF
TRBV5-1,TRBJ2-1,CASTVAGVKRGEQFF
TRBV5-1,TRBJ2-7,CASSLGASGGYEQYF
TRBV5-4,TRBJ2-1,CASSLAGGRSREQFF
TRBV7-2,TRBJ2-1,CASLKSSSYNEQFF
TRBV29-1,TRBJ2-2,CSVNRFSGELFF
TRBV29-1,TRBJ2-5,CSVRDRRRRETQYF
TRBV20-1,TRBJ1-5,CSARVAGSSSNQPQHF
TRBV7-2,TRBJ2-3,CASSVWTSGLGGKDTQYF
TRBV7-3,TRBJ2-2,CASSLTMGATSAHGTGELFF
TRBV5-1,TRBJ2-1,CASSWALLGGRGNEQFF
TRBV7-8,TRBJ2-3,CASRTTSGRVTDTQYF
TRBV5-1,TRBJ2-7,CASSPRTIAAGGYF
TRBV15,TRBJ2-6,CATSTGPIEAGANVLTF
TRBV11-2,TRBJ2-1,CASSYYRVGDEQFF
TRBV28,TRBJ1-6,CAIPMDLRNSPLHF
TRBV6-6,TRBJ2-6,CASSSHQQGGLVVLTF
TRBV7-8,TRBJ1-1,CASSSATGFLTEAFF
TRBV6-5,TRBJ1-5,CASSRTTGQKPQHF
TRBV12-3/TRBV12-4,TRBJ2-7,CASSFPGGENKQYF
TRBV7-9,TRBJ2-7,CASGDGSYEQYF
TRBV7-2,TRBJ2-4,CASSPTEGPGAKNIQYF
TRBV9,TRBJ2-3,CASSVSGLTSTDTQYF
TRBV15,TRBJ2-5,CATSIRQAPRETQYF
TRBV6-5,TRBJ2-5,CASSYSWTSGQETQYF
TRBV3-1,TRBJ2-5,CASSQVAGGGGKTQYF
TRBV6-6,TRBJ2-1,CASSYFSDEQFF
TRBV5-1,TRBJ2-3,CASSLPTPRVDTQYF
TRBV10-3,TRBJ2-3,CAISESWGTDTQYF
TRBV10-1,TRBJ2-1,CASSARQGHEQFF
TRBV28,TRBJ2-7,CASSYTPSGGGGEQYF
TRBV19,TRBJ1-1,CASSQEGGMNTEAFF
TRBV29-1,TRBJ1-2,CSVERDVDGYTF
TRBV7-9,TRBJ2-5,CASSLSQYQETQYF
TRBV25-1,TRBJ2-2,CASSEYREGGNTGELFF
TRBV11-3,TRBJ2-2,CASSLRLGGTGELFF
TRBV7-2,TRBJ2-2,CASSLARGTGELFF
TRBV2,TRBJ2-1,CASSLREKSYNEQFF
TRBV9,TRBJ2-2,CASSVTSGTGELFF
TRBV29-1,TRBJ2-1,CSGGLAESYNEQFF
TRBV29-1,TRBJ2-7,CSVEDRGNHEQYF
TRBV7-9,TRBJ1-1,CASSLVDRAWLDTEAFF
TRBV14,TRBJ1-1,CASSQQGNTEAFF
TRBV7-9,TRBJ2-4,CASSPSPAGGLAKNIQYF
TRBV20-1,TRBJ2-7,CSASRVRSREQYF
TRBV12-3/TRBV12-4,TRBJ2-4,CASSQTRQGRGADIQYF
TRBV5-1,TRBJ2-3,CASSDLRTPPHTQYF
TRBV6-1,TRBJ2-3,CASSERQGTDTQYF
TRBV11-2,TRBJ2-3,CASSLVGSGDTQYF
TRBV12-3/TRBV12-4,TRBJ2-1,CASSLASNEQFF
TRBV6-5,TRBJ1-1,CASRSPGQLLMNTEAFF
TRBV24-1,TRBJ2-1,CATSDFQKGTSGGYEQFF
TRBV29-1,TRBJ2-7,CSVVSEKMRNEQYF
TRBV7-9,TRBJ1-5,CASSLGGVQETQHF
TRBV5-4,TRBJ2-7,CASSLHGDYPRIEQYF
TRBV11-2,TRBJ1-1,CASSLGVRGGAEAFF
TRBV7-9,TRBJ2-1,CASSSRQVGINEQFF
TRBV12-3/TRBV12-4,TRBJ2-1,CASSLRYRNNNEQFF